This T cell receptor (beta chain) was observed in a study of neoadjuvant anti-PD-1 for oral cavity cancer. This CDR3 spans 12 amino acids. CDR1 is SQVTM, CDR2 ANQGSEA, per germline. Trimming removed 5 bases at V and 8 bases at J, with 15 bases between. Indicated time point: after neoadjuvant nivolumab, at surgical resection. This clone was detected once. Sequenced by immunoSEQ multiplex PCR; TCRdb stores in-frame clones only, minus some. The sample shows more than 9,500 clones, roughly two thirds of them seen only once. This rearrangement joins TRBV29-1 to TRBJ1-2, with D possibly TRBD1 on 6 matching bases. The sequenced sample was PBMCs, obtained after nivolumab (anti-PD-1) treatment. This sequence was found in a person between 35 and 79 years old with oral cavity squamous cell carcinoma. This CDR3 reads CSVTTGSGGYTF. Here the CDR3 DNA reads TGCAGCGTTACTACAGGGTCCGGGGGCTACACCTTC.